Each of the 25 T cell receptor beta chains below was sequenced from the same sample in a study of blood T cell repertoires in COVID-19 (dated by TCRdb to the early 2020s). Libraries were prepared through the immunoSEQ multiplex PCR assay. In its TCRdb copy, this immuneACCESS table keeps in-frame sequences only and misses some clones. Where compared with another copy, unresolved V genes explain less than half of these, and the others have no known cause. Present in this sample are 130,000 or so clones, roughly 87% of which were seen just once. The ten top clones hold about 20% of the sample. The sequencing input was PBMCs or T cells enriched from blood (not recorded which). The receptor source for this set is a man aged 25-40 years who had recovered from COVID-19.

A single count supports this clone. The rearrangement links TRBV29-1 to TRBJ1-4, with 10 bases identical to TRBD1. CDR1 SQVTM and CDR2 ANQGSEA come from the germline V gene. The CDR3 consists of 14 residues. V shed 5 bases and J 7 bases; nucleotides not matched to a gene: 7. As DNA, the CDR3 is TGCAGCGTTCTATCCGGGACAGGGGCTGAAAAACTGTTTTTT. It translates to CSVLSGTGAEKLFF.

This chain uses TRBV5-1 with TRBJ2-5; 7 bases line up with TRBD1. V lost 4 bases to trimming and J lost 5 bases; unmatched junction nucleotides: 14. CDR3 size: 16 residues. From germline, CDR1 is SGHRS and CDR2 YFSETQ. In DNA, the CDR3 is TGCGCCAGCAGCACCCGGAAGACAGGGATAGGGGAGACCCAGTACTTC. Its protein is CASSTRKTGIGETQYF.

This chain links TRBV2 with TRBJ2-1; 7 nucleotides align to TRBD2. The CDR3 loop spans 14 amino acids. Germline V gene data show CDR1 as SNHLY and CDR2 as FYNNEI. Germline trimming cut 6 bases from V and 6 bases from J; bases unmatched to any gene: 8. The CDR3 DNA reads TGTGCCAGCAGGAGGGACTACATAAGCAATGAGCAGTTCTTC. Its translation is CASRRDYISNEQFF. The variable domain in full, completed from reference TRBV2 and TRBJ2-1, reads EPEVTQTPSHQVTQMGQEVILRCVPISNHLYFYWYRQILGQKVEFLVSFYNNEISEKSEIFDDQFSVERPDGSNFTLKIRSTKLEDSAMYFCASRRDYISNEQFFGPGTRLTVL.

The V gene is TRBV18, the J gene TRBJ1-1; maybe TRBD1 (6 bases). V gave up 6 bases and J gave up 7 bases, with 21 bases separating them. CDR1 and CDR2 from the germline V gene are KGHSH and LQKENI. This CDR3 region has 15 residues. The CDR3 nucleotides are TGTGCCAGCTCGCCTCCGGCTGGGGGCGATGATGAAGCTTTCTTT. It encodes CASSPPAGGDDEAFF.

The rearrangement links TRBV6-1 to TRBJ1-2; 8 bases match TRBD1. CDR3 size: 15 residues. Per germline, CDR1 MNHNS and CDR2 SASEGT. Germline trimming cut 1 base from V and 4 bases from J; bases unmatched to any gene: 5. DNA of the CDR3: TGTGCCAGCAGTGAAGGGGACAGGTGGTCCTATGGCTACACCTTC. It encodes CASSEGDRWSYGYTF.

J is TRBJ2-1 and V is TRBV19, with D maybe TRBD1 (6 bases). This CDR3 is built from 13 residues. CDR1 and CDR2 (germline): LNHDA, SQIVND (reference sequence). Trimming pared 7 bases from V and 7 bases from J, leaving 14 bases between. Here the CDR3 reads CASTSTGWNEQFF. The CDR3 region has the DNA TGTGCCAGTACTTCGACAGGCTGGAATGAGCAGTTCTTC.

The chain is built from TRBV6-1 and TRBJ1-3; the D gene is possibly TRBD1 (6 bases). Per germline, CDR1 MNHNS and CDR2 SASEGT. Trimming stripped 0 bases from V and 5 bases from J, with 14 bases between. The CDR3 is made up of 16 amino acids. In DNA, the CDR3 is TGTGCCAGCAGTGAAGCGGCCAGGGGTTTTAGAAACACCATATATTTT. Residues: CASSEAARGFRNTIYF.

The V gene is TRBV27, the J gene TRBJ2-5; D gene uncertain. The CDR3 loop spans 14 amino acids. The germline V gene encodes CDR1 MNHEY and CDR2 SMNVEV (reference sequence). The V end was cut by 1 base, the J end by 5 bases, with 11 bases between. The CDR3 sequence is CASSLFGEMETQYF. The CDR3 DNA reads TGTGCCAGCAGTTTATTTGGTGAGATGGAGACCCAGTACTTC.

V and J are TRBV7-9 and TRBJ1-3; D remains unclear. CDR1 and CDR2 from the germline V gene are SEHNR and FQNEAQ (reference sequence). V shed 3 bases and J shed 0 bases, with 12 bases lying between them. The CDR3 has 16 amino acids. The CDR3 DNA follows: TGTGCCAGCAGCTTCGATACAGTTAGCTCTGGAAACACCATATATTTT. This sequence encodes CASSFDTVSSGNTIYF.

This clone was recorded a few times. CDR3 DNA sequence: TGTGCCAGCAGGCCCCGGACTAGCGGGGGGGCAGATACGCAGTATTTT. As protein: CASRPRTSGGADTQYF. The chain carries TRBV2 and TRBJ2-3; TRBD2 matches 15 bases. CDR1 is SNHLY, CDR2 FYNNEI, per germline. Unmatched junction bases numbered 5, after V lost 6 bases and J lost 4 bases. CDR3 length equals 16 residues.

The chain employs TRBV9 and TRBJ2-6, with 11 bases matching TRBD1. The V gene's germline CDR1 is SGDLS and CDR2 YYNGEE. CDR3 length equals 17 residues. With 5 bases clipped from V and 3 bases from J, the junction kept 7 bases outside the gene matches. CDR3 coding DNA: TGTGCCAGCAGTCCCGGACAGGGGGCGTTTGGGGCCAACGTCCTGACTTTC. This codes for CASSPGQGAFGANVLTF.

The chain links TRBV11-1 to TRBJ2-5; D may be TRBD2 (5 bases). The CDR3 covers 13 residues. Trimming left V 1 base short and J 4 bases short, with 7 bases between. Germline lookup yields CDR1 SGHAT and CDR2 FQDESV (reference sequence). The CDR3 DNA reads TGTGCCAGCAGCTTAGATGGAGGAGAGACCCAGTACTTC. Its translation is CASSLDGGETQYF. The complete variable domain, with remaining parts taken from reference TRBV11-1 and TRBJ2-5, reads EAEVAQSPRYKITEKSQAVAFWCDPISGHATLYWYRQILGQGPELLVQFQDESVVDDSQLPKDRFSAERLKGVDSTLKIQPAELGDSAMYLCASSLDGGETQYFGPGTRLLVL.

V is TRBV5-4 and J is TRBJ2-1; 7 bases are a match to TRBD2. This CDR3 comprises 15 residues. Germline-derived CDR1 and CDR2 are SGHNT and YYREEE (reference sequence). The V and J ends lost 4 bases and 3 bases, in that order; junction bases with no gene match: 7. This CDR3 is CASSLKRGDYNEQFF. The CDR3 nucleotides are TGTGCCAGCAGCCTAAAGCGGGGTGACTACAATGAGCAGTTCTTC. The complete variable domain, with remaining parts taken from reference TRBV5-4 and TRBJ2-1, reads ETGVTQSPTHLIKTRGQQVTLRCSSQSGHNTVSWYQQALGQGPQFIFQYYREEENGRGNFPPRFSGLQFPNYSSELNVNALELDDSALYLCASSLKRGDYNEQFFGPGTRLTVL.

This clone was picked up one time. The chain recombines TRBV7-8 with TRBJ1-1; D ambiguous. Germline-derived CDR1 and CDR2 are SGHVS and FQNEAQ. The CDR3 consists of 16 residues. Trimming stripped 1 base from V and 5 bases from J, with 17 bases between. Written as DNA, the CDR3 is TGTGCCAGCAGCTTAGTTGTTACGGGGTATCGTACTGAAGCTTTCTTT. Residues: CASSLVVTGYRTEAFF.

The rearrangement uses TRBV5-1 and TRBJ2-7, with TRBD2 identical over 9 bases. The V gene's germline CDR1 is SGHRS and CDR2 YFSETQ. The trim removed 4 bases at V and 4 bases at J, leaving 9 bases unmatched. CDR3 length: 15 amino acids. The CDR3 is CASSGDSGSKYEQYF. CDR3 sequence (DNA): TGCGCCAGCAGCGGAGATAGCGGGAGTAAGTACGAGCAGTACTTC.

The chain uses TRBV19 and TRBJ1-5; weak D call: TRBD1 (6 bases). The CDR3 consists of 13 residues. Trimming took 3 bases from V and 4 from J, leaving 7 bases between them. Germline V gene data show CDR1 as LNHDA and CDR2 as SQIVND (reference sequence). The CDR3 spells CASSMQGNQPQHF. The CDR3 DNA follows: TGTGCCAGTAGTATGCAGGGGAATCAGCCCCAGCATTTT.

The J gene is TRBJ1-2, the V gene TRBV9; D is possibly TRBD1 (5 bases). The CDR3 consists of 14 residues. V lost 1 base, J lost 5 bases, and 12 bases lay in between. Germline V gene data show CDR1 as SGDLS and CDR2 as YYNGEE. The CDR3 region has the DNA TGTGCCAGCAGCGTAATTTCAGGGCAATATGGCTACACCTTC. It encodes CASSVISGQYGYTF.

This clone appeared once. The gene calls are TRBV19 and TRBJ2-1; TRBD1 matches at 12 bases. CDR1 is LNHDA, CDR2 SQIVND, per germline (reference sequence). The CDR3 sequence is 19 residues long. J gave up 1 base and V 3 bases, and 10 bases lay outside the gene matches. The CDR3 DNA follows: TGTGCCAGTAGTATGCGGGGACAGGGGGCAATTTCATCCTACAATGAGCAGTTCTTC. Protein product: CASSMRGQGAISSYNEQFF.

The rearrangement uses TRBV3-1 (or the pseudogene TRBV3-2) and TRBJ2-1; 10 bases align to TRBD2. V shed 0 bases, J shed 9 bases, and the junction held 20 bases outside the gene matches. This CDR3 contains 20 residues. Germline V lookup: CDR1 LGHDT, CDR2 YNNKEL (reference sequence). CDR3 sequence: CASSQERVQREGITVGEQFF. As DNA, the CDR3 is TGTGCCAGCAGCCAAGAACGGGTCCAGCGGGAGGGTATTACGGTAGGTGAGCAGTTCTTC.

This clone has more than one count but fewer than ten. V usage is TRBV6-1 and J usage is TRBJ1-2; possibly TRBD1 for D (5 bases). The V and J ends lost 3 bases and 4 bases respectively, with 15 bases between them. CDR1 MNHNS and CDR2 SASEGT come from the germline V gene. The CDR3 is 15 amino acids. The CDR3 nucleotides read TGTGCCAGCAGTGAGATGGTAGGGGTAAGCTATGGCTACACCTTC. It yields the protein CASSEMVGVSYGYTF.

The chain has TRBV29-1 and TRBJ1-5, with D perhaps matching TRBD1 (6 bases). Germline V gene lookup returns CDR1 SQVTM and CDR2 ANQGSEA. CDR3 length: 13 residues. Trimming cost V 7 bases and J 0 bases, with 10 bases left between them. CDR3 sequence: CSASGDSNQPQHF. As DNA, the CDR3 is TGCAGCGCCTCAGGGGATAGCAATCAGCCCCAGCATTTT.

The genes are TRBV19 and TRBJ1-4, with D perhaps TRBD1 (5 bases). In germline, CDR1 is LNHDA, CDR2 SQIVND (reference sequence). The CDR3 runs to 14 residues. V lost 4 bases, J lost 1 base, and 7 bases lay in between. CDR3 amino acids: CASSRQRTNEKLFF. The CDR3 DNA sequence: TGTGCCAGTAGTAGACAGAGAACTAATGAAAAACTGTTTTTT.

The chain uses TRBV11-2 and TRBJ2-7; possible D gene TRBD1, 5 bases. Trimming stripped 1 base from V and 1 base from J, with 5 bases between. Germline V lookup: CDR1 SGHAT, CDR2 FQNNGV. The CDR3 covers 13 residues. Written as DNA, the CDR3 is TGTGCCAGCAGCTTAGGACAGTCCTACGAGCAGTACTTC. Translating it yields CASSLGQSYEQYF.

This sequence joins TRBV5-1 and TRBJ2-3, with 7 positions matching TRBD1. V lost 4 bases to trimming and J lost 2 bases; unmatched junction nucleotides: 7. This CDR3 has 15 residues. Germline V gene data show CDR1 as SGHRS and CDR2 as YFSETQ. For the CDR3, the DNA is TGCGCCAGCAGCCCGGGACAGTCCTCCACAGATACGCAGTATTTT. This encodes CASSPGQSSTDTQYF. The whole variable domain, remainder taken from reference TRBV5-1 and TRBJ2-3, is KAGVTQTPRYLIKTRGQQVTLSCSPISGHRSVSWYQQTPGQGLQFLFEYFSETQRNKGNFPGRFSGRQFSNSRSEMNVSTLELGDSALYLCASSPGQSSTDTQYFGPGTRLTVL.

At least ten counts were recorded for this clone. The chain has TRBV5-1 and TRBJ1-2, with a weak D call TRBD1 (6 bases). From germline, CDR1 is SGHRS and CDR2 YFSETQ. CDR3 length: 18 amino acids. Deletions cut 0 bases from V and 0 bases from J, with 18 bases between. The CDR3 nucleotides are TGCGCCAGCAGCTTGGGTCTCACGAAGGACAGAGCTAACTATGGCTACACCTTC. The encoded protein is CASSLGLTKDRANYGYTF.